This TCR beta chain derives from a study of CD8+CD57+ T cells in acquired aplastic anemia. For the study at large: Across the sorted CD4+ and CD8+ cells, DNA amounts averaged about 3 ug.

About this clonotype: Its target is unknown.

Investigators profiled TCR beta VDJ and CDR3 from genomic DNA template. MiXCR was run by TCRdb on the reads, yielding one entry per CDR3 protein. The sample holds about 160,000 distinct CDR3 sequences; about 64% are singletons and the top ten take 40% to 60%. Before being chosen for sequencing, patients had shown CD8+CD57+ cell expansion by flow cytometry. No therapy had been given to the patients at the time of blood sampling. Trimming took off 4 bases at V and 5 bases at J, with 20 bases between the two ends. This CDR3 contains 16 residues. Germline V lookup: CDR1 SGHVS, CDR2 FQNEAQ. Broader study findings: Patients and controls turned out to have 25 to 35 CD8+ CDR3 sequences in common. Patients and controls had CD8+ Simpson's diversity values that were not significantly distinct.

The TCR was taken from a human donor with aplastic anemia. The sample consisted of sorted CD4+, CD8+, or CD8+CD57+ T cells (not recorded which) from PBMCs. The chain has TRBV7-8 and TRBJ1-1; maybe TRBD1 (6 bases). CDR3 sequence reads: CASSYPRDKGGTEAFF. CDR3 nucleotides: TGTGCCAGCAGCTACCCTCGGGACAAAGGGGGTACTGAAGCTTTCTTT.